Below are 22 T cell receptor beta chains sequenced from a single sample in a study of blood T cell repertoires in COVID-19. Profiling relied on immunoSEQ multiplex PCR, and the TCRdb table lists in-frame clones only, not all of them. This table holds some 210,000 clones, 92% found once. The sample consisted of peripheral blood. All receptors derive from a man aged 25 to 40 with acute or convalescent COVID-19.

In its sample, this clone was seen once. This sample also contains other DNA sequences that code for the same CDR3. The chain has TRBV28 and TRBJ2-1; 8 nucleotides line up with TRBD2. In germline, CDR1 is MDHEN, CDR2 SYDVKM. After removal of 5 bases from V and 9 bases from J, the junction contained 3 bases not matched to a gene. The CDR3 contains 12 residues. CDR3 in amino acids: CASSLAGGEQFF. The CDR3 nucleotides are TGTGCCAGCAGTCTCGCGGGGGGTGAGCAGTTCTTC.

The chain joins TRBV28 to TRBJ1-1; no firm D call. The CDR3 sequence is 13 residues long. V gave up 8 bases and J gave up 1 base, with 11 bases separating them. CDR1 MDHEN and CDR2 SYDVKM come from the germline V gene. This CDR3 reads CASSEVTNTEAFF. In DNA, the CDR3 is TGTGCCAGCTCTGAGGTAACGAACACTGAAGCTTTCTTT.

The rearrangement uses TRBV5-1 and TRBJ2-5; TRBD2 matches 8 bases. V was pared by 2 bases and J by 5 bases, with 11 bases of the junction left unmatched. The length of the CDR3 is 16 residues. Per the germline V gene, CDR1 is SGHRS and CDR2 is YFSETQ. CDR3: CASSLSSSGSEETQYF. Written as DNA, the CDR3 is TGCGCCAGCAGCTTATCCTCCAGCGGGAGCGAGGAGACCCAGTACTTC. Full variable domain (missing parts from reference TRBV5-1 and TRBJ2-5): KAGVTQTPRYLIKTRGQQVTLSCSPISGHRSVSWYQQTPGQGLQFLFEYFSETQRNKGNFPGRFSGRQFSNSRSEMNVSTLELGDSALYLCASSLSSSGSEETQYFGPGTRLLVL.

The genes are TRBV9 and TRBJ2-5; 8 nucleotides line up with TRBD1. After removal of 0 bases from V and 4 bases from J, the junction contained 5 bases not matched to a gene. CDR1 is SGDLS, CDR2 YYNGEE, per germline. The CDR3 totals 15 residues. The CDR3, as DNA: TGTGCCAGCAGCGTAGGCTCAGGGGGCAGAGAGACCCAGTACTTC. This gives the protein CASSVGSGGRETQYF.

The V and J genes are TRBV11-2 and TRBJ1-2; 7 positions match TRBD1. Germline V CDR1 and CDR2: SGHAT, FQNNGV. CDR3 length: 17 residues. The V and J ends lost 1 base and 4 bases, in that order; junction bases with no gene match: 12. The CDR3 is CASSLVVGRGRSYGYTF. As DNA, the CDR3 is TGTGCCAGCAGCTTAGTAGTAGGCAGGGGGAGGAGCTATGGCTACACCTTC.

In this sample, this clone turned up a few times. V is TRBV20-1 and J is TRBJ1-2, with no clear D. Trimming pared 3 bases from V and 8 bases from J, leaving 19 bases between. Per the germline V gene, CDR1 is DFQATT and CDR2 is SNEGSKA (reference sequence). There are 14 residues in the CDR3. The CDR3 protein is CSASPLSSGVGYTF. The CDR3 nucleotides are TGCAGTGCTAGTCCCCTCTCCTCGGGTGTCGGCTACACCTTC.

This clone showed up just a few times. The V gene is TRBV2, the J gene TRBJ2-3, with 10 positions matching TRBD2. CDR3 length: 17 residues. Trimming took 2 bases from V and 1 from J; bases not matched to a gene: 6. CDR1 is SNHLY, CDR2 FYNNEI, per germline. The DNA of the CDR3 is TGTGCCAGCAGTGAAACCCACGGGACTAGCGGCACAGATACGCAGTATTTT. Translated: CASSETHGTSGTDTQYF.

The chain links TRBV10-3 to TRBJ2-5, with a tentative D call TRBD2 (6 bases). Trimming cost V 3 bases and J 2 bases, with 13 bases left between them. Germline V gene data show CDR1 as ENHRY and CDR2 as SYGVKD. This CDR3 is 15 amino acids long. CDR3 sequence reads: CAISEEAGRQETQYF. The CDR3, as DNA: TGTGCCATCAGTGAAGAGGCAGGGAGGCAAGAGACCCAGTACTTC.

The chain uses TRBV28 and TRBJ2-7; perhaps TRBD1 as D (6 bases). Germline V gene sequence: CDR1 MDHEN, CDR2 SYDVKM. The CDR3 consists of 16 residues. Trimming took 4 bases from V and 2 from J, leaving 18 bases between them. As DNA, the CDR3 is TGTGCCAGCAGTTCAAACCCAGGGGTGGAACCCTACGAGCAGTACTTC. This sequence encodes CASSSNPGVEPYEQYF.

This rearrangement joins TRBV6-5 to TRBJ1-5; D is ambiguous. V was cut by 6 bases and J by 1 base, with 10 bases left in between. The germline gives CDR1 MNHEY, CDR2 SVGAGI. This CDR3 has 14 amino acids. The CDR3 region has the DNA TGTGCCAGCAGCACTTACGGGAGCAATCAGCCCCAGCATTTT. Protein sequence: CASSTYGSNQPQHF.

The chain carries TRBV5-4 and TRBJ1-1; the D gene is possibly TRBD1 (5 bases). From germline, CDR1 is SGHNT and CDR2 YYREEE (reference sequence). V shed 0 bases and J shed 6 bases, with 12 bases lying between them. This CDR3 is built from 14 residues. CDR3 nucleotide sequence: TGTGCCAGCAGCTTGGATGGGGCGTGGGCTGAAGCTTTCTTT. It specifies CASSLDGAWAEAFF.

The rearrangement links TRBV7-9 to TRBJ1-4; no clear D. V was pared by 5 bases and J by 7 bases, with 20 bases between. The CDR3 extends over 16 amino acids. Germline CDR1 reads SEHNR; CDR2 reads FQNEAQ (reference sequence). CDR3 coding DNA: TGTGCCAGCAGCCCACCTCTGGCGAGCGGAGGTGAAAAACTGTTTTTT. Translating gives CASSPPLASGGEKLFF. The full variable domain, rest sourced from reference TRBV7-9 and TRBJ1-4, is DTGVSQNPRHKITKRGQNVTFRCDPISEHNRLYWYRQTLGQGPEFLTYFQNEAQLEKSRLLSDRFSAERPKGSFSTLEIQRTEQGDSAMYLCASSPPLASGGEKLFFGSGTQLSVL.

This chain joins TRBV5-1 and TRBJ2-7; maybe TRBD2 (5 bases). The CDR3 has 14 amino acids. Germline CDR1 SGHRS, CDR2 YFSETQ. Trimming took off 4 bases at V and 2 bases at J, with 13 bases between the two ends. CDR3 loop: CASSLKTTPYEQYF. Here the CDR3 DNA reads TGCGCCAGCAGCCTTAAGACTACTCCCTACGAGCAGTACTTC.

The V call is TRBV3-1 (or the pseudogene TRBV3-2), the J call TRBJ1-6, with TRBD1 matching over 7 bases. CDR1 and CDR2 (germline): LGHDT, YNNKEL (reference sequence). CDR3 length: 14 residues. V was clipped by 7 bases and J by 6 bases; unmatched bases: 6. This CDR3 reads CASNARDSNSPLHF. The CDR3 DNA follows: TGTGCCAGCAACGCACGGGACAGTAATTCACCCCTCCACTTT.

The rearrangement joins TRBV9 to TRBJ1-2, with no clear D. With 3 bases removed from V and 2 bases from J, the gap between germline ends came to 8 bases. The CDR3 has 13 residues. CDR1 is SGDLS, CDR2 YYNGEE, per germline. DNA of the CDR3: TGTGCCAGCAGCGCAACAGTAAACTATGGCTACACCTTC. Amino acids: CASSATVNYGYTF.

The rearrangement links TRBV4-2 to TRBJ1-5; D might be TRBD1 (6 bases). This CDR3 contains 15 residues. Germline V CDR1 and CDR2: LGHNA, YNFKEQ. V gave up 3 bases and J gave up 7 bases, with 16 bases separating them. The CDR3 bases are TGTGCCAGCAGCCAGGAGAACAGGGAAGGCCAGCCCCAGCATTTT. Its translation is CASSQENREGQPQHF.

Written as DNA, the CDR3 is TGTGCCTGGAGTACCCTGTTGAGTGAAAAACTGTTTTTT. This sequence encodes CAWSTLLSEKLFF. The chain is built from TRBV30 and TRBJ1-4, with unresolved D. Germline loops: CDR1 GTSNPN, CDR2 SVGIG (reference sequence). Trimming left V 2 bases short and J 7 bases short, with 11 bases between. This CDR3 spans 13 amino acids.

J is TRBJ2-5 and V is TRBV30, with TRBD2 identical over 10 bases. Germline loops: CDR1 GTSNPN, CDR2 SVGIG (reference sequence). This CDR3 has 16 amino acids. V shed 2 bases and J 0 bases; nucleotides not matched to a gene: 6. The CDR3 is CAWSHPTSGDQETQYF. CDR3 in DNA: TGTGCCTGGAGTCACCCCACTAGCGGGGACCAAGAGACCCAGTACTTC.

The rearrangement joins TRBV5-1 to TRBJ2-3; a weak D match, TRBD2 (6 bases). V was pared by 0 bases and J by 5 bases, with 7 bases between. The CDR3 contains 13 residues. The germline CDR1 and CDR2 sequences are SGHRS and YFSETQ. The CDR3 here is CASSLEAGDTQYF. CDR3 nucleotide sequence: TGCGCCAGCAGCTTGGAAGCGGGAGATACGCAGTATTTT. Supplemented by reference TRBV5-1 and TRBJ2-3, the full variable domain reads KAGVTQTPRYLIKTRGQQVTLSCSPISGHRSVSWYQQTPGQGLQFLFEYFSETQRNKGNFPGRFSGRQFSNSRSEMNVSTLELGDSALYLCASSLEAGDTQYFGPGTRLTVL.

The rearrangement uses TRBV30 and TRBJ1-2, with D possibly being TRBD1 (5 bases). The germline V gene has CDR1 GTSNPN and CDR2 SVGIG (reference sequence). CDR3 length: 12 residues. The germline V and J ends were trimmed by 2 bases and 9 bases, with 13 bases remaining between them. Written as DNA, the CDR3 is TGTGCCTGGAGTCCGGCGGGGGATCGCTACACCTTC. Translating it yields CAWSPAGDRYTF. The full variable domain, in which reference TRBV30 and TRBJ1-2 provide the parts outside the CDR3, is SQTIHQWPATLVQPVGSPLSLECTVEGTSNPNLYWYRQAAGRGLQLLFYSVGIGQISSEVPQNLSASRPQDRQFILSSKKLLLSDSGFYLCAWSPAGDRYTFGSGTRLTVV.

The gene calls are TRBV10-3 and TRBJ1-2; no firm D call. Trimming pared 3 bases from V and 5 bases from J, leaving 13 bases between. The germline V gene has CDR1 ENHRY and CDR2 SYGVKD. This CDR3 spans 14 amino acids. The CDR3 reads CAISDPPGMYGYTF. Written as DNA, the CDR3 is TGTGCCATCAGTGATCCCCCCGGGATGTATGGCTACACCTTC.

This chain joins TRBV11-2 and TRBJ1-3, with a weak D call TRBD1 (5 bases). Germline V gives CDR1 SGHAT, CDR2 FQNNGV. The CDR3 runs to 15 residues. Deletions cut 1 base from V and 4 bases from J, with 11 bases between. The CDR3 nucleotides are TGTGCCAGCAGCTTAGTTCCAGGGATGGGAAACACCATATATTTT. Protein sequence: CASSLVPGMGNTIYF.